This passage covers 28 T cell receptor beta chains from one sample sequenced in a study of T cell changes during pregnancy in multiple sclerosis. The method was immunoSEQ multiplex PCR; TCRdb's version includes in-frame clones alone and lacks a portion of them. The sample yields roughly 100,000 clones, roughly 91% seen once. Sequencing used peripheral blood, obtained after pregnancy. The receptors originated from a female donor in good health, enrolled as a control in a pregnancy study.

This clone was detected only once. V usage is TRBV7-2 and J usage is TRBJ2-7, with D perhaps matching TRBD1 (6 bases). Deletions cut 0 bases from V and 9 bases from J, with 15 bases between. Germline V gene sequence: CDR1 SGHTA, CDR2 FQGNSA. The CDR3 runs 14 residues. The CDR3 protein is CASSLAQGTAAQYF. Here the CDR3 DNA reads TGTGCCAGCAGCTTAGCCCAGGGGACGGCGGCGCAGTACTTC.

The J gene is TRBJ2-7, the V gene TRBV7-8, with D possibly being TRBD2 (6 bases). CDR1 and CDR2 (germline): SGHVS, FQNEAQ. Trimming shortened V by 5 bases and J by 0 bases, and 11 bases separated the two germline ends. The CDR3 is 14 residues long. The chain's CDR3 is CASSPPTSSYEQYF. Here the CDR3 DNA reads TGTGCCAGCAGCCCTCCGACTAGCTCCTACGAGCAGTACTTC.

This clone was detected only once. The CDR3 loop is CASSPARLAGEVNNEQFF. CDR3 DNA: TGTGCCAGCAGCCCCGCCAGACTAGCGGGGGAAGTCAACAATGAGCAGTTCTTC. This chain connects TRBV7-6 to TRBJ2-1; 12 nucleotides match TRBD2. Germline CDR1 reads SGHVS; CDR2 reads FNYEAQ. After removal of 5 bases from V and 5 bases from J, the junction contained 13 bases not matched to a gene. CDR3 length: 18 amino acids.

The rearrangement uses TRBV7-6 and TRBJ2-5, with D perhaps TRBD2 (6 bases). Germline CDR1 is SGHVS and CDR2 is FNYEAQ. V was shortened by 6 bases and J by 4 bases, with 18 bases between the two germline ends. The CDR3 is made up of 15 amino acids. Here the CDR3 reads CASRPNSGSRETQYF. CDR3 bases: TGTGCCAGCAGGCCCAATAGCGGTAGTCGAGAGACCCAGTACTTC.

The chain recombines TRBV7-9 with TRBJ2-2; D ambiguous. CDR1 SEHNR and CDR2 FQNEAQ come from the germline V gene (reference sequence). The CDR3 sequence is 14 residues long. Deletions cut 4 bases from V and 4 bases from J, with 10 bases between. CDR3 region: CASSSVSGTGELFF. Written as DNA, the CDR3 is TGTGCCAGCAGCTCGGTTTCGGGCACCGGGGAGCTGTTTTTT. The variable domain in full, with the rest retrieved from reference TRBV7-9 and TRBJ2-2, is DTGVSQNPRHKITKRGQNVTFRCDPISEHNRLYWYRQTLGQGPEFLTYFQNEAQLEKSRLLSDRFSAERPKGSFSTLEIQRTEQGDSAMYLCASSSVSGTGELFFGEGSRLTVL.

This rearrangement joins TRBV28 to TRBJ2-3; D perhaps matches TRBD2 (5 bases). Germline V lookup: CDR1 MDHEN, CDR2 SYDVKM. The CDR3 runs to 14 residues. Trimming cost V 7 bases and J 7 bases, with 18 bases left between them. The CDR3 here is CASMRGLALNTQYF. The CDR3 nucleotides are TGTGCCAGCATGAGAGGGCTCGCGTTGAATACGCAGTATTTT.

The CDR3 nucleotides read TGTGCCAGCAGCCTCTCTATTAACACCGGGGAGCTGTTTTTT. It codes for CASSLSINTGELFF. V gene TRBV7-2 combines with J gene TRBJ2-2; D is undetermined. Germline values: CDR1 SGHTA, CDR2 FQGNSA. V lost 5 bases and J 2 bases, leaving 9 bases between the germline ends. The CDR3 is made up of 14 amino acids.

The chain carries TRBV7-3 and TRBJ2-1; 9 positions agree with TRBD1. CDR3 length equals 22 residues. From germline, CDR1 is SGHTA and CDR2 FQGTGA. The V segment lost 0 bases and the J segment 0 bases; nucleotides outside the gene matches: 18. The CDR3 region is CASSLTDLGPGTGSGSYNEQFF. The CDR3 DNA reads TGTGCCAGCAGCTTAACCGACCTCGGTCCCGGGACAGGGTCAGGCTCCTACAATGAGCAGTTCTTC.

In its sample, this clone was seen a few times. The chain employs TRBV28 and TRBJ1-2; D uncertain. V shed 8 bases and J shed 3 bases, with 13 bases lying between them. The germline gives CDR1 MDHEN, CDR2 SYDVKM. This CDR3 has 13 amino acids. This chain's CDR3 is CASRGGSDYGYTF. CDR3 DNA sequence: TGTGCCAGCCGGGGAGGGTCGGACTATGGCTACACCTTC.

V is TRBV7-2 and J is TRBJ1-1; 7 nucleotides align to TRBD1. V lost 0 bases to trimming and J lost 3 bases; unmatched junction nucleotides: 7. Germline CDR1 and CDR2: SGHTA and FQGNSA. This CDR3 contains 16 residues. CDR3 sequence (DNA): TGTGCCAGCAGCTTAGCCGAGGGGGCATCGGACACTGAAGCTTTCTTT. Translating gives CASSLAEGASDTEAFF.

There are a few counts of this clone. This CDR3 reads CASSPTGEANEKLFF. Written as DNA, the CDR3 is TGTGCCAGCAGTCCGACAGGGGAGGCTAATGAAAAACTGTTTTTT. This rearrangement joins TRBV27 to TRBJ1-4, with 8 positions matching TRBD1. Germline assignment: CDR1 MNHEY and CDR2 SMNVEV (reference sequence). The V segment lost 5 bases and the J segment 3 bases; nucleotides outside the gene matches: 5. This CDR3 is built from 15 residues.

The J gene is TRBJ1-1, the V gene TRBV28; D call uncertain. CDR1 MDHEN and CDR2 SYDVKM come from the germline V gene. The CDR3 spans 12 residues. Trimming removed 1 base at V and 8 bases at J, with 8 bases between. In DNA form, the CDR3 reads TGTGCCAGCAGTTTATCCCCGGGGGAAGCTTTCTTT. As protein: CASSLSPGEAFF. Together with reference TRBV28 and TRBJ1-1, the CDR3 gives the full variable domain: DVKVTQSSRYLVKRTGEKVFLECVQDMDHENMFWYRQDPGLGLRLIYFSYDVKMKEKGDIPEGYSVSREKKERFSLILESASTNQTSMYLCASSLSPGEAFFGQGTRLTVV.

The chain's CDR3 is CASSLKTEGNYGYTF. The CDR3 DNA sequence: TGTGCCAGCAGCTTGAAGACAGAAGGTAACTATGGCTACACCTTC. V is TRBV7-9 and J is TRBJ1-2, with D possibly being TRBD1 (5 bases). This CDR3 comprises 15 residues. Germline loops: CDR1 SEHNR, CDR2 FQNEAQ (reference sequence). Between the trimmed V and J ends, which lost 3 bases and 1 base, there was a span of 12 bases.

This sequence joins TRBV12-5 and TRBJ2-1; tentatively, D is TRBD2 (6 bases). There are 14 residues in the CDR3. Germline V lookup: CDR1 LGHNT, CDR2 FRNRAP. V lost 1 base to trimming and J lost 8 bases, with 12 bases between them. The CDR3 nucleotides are TGTGCTAGTGGTTTGGGGGCCGGCGGGGATGAGCAGTTCTTC. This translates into CASGLGAGGDEQFF.

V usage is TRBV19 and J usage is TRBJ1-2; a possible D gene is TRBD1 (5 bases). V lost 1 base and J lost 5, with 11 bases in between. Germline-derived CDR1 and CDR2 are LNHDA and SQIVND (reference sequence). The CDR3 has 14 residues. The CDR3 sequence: CASSIGGSGYGYTF. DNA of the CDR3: TGTGCCAGTAGTATAGGGGGGAGCGGGTATGGCTACACCTTC. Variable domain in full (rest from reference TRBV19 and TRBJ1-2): DGGITQSPKYLFRKEGQNVTLSCEQNLNHDAMYWYRQDPGQGLRLIYYSQIVNDFQKGDIAEGYSVSREKKESFPLTVTSAQKNPTAFYLCASSIGGSGYGYTFGSGTRLTVV.

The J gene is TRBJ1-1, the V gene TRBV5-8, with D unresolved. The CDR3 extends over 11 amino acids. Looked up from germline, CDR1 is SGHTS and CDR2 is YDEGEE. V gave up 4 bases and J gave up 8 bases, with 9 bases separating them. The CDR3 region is CASSRLSEAFF. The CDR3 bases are TGTGCCAGCAGCCGTTTATCCGAAGCTTTCTTT.

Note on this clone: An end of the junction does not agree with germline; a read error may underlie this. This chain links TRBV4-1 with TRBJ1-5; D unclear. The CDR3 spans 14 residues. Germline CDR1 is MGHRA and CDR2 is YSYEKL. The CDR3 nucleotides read TGCGCCGGCAGCCAAGATATGGGCAGCCAGCCCCAGCATTTT. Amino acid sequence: CAGSQDMGSQPQHF.

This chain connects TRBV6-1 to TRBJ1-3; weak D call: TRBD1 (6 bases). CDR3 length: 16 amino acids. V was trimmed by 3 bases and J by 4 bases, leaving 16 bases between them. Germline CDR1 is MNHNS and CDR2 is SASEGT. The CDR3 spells CASSDLTSGAGNTIYF. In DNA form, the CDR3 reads TGTGCCAGCAGTGACCTGACATCAGGGGCCGGAAACACCATATATTTT.

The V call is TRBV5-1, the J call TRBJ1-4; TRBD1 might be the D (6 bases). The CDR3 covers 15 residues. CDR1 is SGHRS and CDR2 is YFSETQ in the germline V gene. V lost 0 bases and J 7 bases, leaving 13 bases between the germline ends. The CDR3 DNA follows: TGCGCCAGCAGCTTGGCCGGGGGGCAGGGTGAAAAACTGTTTTTT. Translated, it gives CASSLAGGQGEKLFF.

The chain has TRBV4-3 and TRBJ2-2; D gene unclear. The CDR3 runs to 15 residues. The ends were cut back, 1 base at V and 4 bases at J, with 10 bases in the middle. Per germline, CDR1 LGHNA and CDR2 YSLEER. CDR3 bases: TGCGCCAGCAGCCAAGGGTACTCGGTCACCGGGGAGCTGTTTTTT. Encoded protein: CASSQGYSVTGELFF.

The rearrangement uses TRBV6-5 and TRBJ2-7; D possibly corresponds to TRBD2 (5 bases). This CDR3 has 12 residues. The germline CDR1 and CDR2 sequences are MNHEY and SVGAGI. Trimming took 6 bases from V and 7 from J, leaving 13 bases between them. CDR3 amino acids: CASSLRGREQYF. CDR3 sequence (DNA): TGTGCCAGCAGCCTACGGGGTCGGGAGCAGTACTTC.

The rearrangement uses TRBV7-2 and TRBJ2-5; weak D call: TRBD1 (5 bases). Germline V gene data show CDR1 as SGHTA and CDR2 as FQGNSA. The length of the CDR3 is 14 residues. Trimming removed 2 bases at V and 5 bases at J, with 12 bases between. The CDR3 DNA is TGTGCCAGCAGCTTACAGGGCGGACGGGAGACCCAGTACTTC. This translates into CASSLQGGRETQYF.

DNA for the CDR3: TGTGCCAGCTCACCACACGCGGAGGAGCCCCAGCATTTT. It translates to CASSPHAEEPQHF. The chain joins TRBV18 to TRBJ1-5; D gene ambiguous. The CDR3 loop spans 13 amino acids. V lost 1 base, J lost 8 bases, and 9 bases lay in between. Germline V gives CDR1 KGHSH, CDR2 LQKENI.

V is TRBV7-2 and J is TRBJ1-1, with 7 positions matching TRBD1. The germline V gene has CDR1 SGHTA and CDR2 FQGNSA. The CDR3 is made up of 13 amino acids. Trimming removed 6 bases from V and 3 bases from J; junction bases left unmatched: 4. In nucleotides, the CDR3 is TGTGCCAGCAGAGGGGGCGCAGACACTGAAGCTTTCTTT. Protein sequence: CASRGGADTEAFF.

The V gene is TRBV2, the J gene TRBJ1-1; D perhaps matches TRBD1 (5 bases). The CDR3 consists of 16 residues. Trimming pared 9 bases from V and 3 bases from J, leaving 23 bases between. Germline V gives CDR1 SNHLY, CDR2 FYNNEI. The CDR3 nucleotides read TGTGCCAGAGGTGGGGCCAGGGTGCGTGGTTACACTGAAGCTTTCTTT. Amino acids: CARGGARVRGYTEAFF.

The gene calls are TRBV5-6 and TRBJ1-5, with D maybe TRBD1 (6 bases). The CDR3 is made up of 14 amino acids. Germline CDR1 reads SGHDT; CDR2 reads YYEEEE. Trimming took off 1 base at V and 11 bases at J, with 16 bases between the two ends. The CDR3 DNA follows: TGTGCCAGCAGCTTGCTGGGGGGGGCAGGAGCCCAGCATTTT. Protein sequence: CASSLLGGAGAQHF. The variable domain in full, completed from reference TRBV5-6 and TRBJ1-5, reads DAGVTQSPTHLIKTRGQQVTLRCSPKSGHDTVSWYQQALGQGPQFIFQYYEEEERQRGNFPDRFSGHQFPNYSSELNVNALLLGDSALYLCASSLLGGAGAQHFGDGTRLSIL.

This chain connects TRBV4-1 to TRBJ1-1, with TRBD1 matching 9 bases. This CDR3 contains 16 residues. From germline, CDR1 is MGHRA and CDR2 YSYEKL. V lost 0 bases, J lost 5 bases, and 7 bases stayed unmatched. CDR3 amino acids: CASSQEAGTGRTEAFF. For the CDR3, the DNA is TGCGCCAGCAGCCAAGAGGCGGGGACAGGGAGGACTGAAGCTTTCTTT.

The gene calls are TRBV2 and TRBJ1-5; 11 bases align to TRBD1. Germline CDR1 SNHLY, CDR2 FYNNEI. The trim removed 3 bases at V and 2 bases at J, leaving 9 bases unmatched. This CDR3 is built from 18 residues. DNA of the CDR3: TGTGCCAGCAGTGAGGGACAGGGGGTGTTTAGCGGCAATCAGCCCCAGCATTTT. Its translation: CASSEGQGVFSGNQPQHF.